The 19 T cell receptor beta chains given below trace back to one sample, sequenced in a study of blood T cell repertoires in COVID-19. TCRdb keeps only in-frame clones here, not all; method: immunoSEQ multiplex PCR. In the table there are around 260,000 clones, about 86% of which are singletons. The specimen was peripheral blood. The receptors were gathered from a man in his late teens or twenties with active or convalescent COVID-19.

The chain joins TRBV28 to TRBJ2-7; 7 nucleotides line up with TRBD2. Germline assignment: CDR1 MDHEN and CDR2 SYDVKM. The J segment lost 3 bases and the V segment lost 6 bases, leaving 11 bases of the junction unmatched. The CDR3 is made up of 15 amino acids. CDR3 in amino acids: CASSSQSGTNYEQYF. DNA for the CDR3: TGTGCCAGCAGCTCCCAGTCCGGGACTAACTACGAGCAGTACTTC.

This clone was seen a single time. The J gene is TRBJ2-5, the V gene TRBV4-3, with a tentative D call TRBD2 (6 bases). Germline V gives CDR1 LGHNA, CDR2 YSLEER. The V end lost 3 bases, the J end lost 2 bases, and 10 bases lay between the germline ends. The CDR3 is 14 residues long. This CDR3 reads CASSHRLGQETQYF. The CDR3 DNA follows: TGCGCCAGCAGCCACCGACTAGGACAAGAGACCCAGTACTTC.

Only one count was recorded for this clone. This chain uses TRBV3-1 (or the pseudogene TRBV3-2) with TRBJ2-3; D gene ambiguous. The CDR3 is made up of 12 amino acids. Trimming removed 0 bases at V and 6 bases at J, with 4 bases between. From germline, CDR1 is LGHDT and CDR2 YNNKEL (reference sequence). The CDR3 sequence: CASSQDRDTQYF. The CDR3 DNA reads TGTGCCAGCAGCCAAGATCGGGATACGCAGTATTTT.

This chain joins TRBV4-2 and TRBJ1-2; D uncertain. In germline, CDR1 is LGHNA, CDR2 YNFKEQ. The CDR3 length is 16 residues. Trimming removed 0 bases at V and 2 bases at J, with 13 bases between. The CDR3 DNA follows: TGTGCCAGCAGCCAAGAAAACACGATCCCAAACTATGGCTACACCTTC. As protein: CASSQENTIPNYGYTF.

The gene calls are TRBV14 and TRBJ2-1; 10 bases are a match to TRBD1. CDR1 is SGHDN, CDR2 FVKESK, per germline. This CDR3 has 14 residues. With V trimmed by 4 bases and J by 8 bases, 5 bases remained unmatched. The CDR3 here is CASSPRTGGHEQFF. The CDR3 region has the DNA TGTGCCAGCAGCCCCCGGACAGGGGGGCATGAGCAGTTCTTC.

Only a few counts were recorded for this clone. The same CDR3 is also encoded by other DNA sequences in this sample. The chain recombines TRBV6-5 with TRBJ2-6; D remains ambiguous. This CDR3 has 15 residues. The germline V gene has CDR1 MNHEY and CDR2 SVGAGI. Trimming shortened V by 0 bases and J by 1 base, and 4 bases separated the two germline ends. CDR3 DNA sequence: TGTGCCAGCAGTTACTCCAGGTCTGGGGCCAACGTCCTGACTTTC. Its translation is CASSYSRSGANVLTF.

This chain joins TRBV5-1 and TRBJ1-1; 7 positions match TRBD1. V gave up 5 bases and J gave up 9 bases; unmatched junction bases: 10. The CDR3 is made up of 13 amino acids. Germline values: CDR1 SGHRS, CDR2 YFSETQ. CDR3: CASSHPDRLKAFF. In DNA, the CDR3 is TGCGCCAGCAGTCACCCGGACAGGCTAAAAGCTTTCTTT.

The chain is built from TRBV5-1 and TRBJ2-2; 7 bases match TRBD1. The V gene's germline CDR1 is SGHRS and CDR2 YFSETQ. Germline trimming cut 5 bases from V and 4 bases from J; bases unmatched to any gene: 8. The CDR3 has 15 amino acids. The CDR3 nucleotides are TGCGCCAGCAGTGATGGAACAGGGGTCACCGGGGAGCTGTTTTTT. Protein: CASSDGTGVTGELFF.

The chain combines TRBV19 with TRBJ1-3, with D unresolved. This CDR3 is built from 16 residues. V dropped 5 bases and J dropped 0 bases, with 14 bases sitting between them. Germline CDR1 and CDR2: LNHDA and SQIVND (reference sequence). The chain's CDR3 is CASSARDDRSGNTIYF. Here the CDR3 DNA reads TGTGCCAGTAGTGCTCGGGATGACCGCTCTGGAAACACCATATATTTT.

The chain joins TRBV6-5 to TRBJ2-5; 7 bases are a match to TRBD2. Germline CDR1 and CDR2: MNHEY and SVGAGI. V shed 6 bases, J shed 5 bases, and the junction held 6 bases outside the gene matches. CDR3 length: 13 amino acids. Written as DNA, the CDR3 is TGTGCCAGCAGGGTCCTCGGGGGGGAGACCCAGTACTTC. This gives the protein CASRVLGGETQYF.

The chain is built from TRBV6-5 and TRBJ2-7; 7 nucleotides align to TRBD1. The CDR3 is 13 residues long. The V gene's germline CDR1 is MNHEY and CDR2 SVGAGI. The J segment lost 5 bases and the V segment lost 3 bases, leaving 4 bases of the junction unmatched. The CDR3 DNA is TGTGCCAGCAGTTATAAACAGGGGAACGAGCAGTACTTC. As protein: CASSYKQGNEQYF.

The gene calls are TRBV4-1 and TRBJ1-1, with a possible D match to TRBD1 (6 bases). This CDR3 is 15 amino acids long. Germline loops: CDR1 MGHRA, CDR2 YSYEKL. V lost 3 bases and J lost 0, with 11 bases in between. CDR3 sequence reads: CASSHMDRLNTEAFF. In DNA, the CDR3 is TGCGCCAGCAGCCACATGGACAGACTGAACACTGAAGCTTTCTTT.

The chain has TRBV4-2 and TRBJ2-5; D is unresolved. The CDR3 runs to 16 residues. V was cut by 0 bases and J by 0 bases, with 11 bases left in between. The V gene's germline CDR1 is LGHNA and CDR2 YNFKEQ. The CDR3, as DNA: TGTGCCAGCAGCCAAGAGTTTCTAGATTACCAAGAGACCCAGTACTTC. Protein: CASSQEFLDYQETQYF.

CDR3 coding DNA: TGTGCCAGCAGCGTAAGAGTCACCGGGGAGCTGTTTTTT. Its protein product is CASSVRVTGELFF. This chain uses TRBV9 with TRBJ2-2; D not certain. The V end was cut by 1 base, the J end by 4 bases, with 5 bases between. Germline loops: CDR1 SGDLS, CDR2 YYNGEE. The CDR3 extends over 13 amino acids.

The chain's CDR3 is CASSPRSVALRDTQYF. Here the CDR3 DNA reads TGTGCCAGCTCACCACGGAGTGTGGCGCTTCGAGATACGCAGTATTTT. V is TRBV18 and J is TRBJ2-3, with unresolved D. The V end lost 1 base, the J end lost 5 bases, and 16 bases lay between the germline ends. CDR1 KGHSH and CDR2 LQKENI come from the germline V gene. The CDR3 totals 16 residues.

The CDR3 nucleotides read TGTGCCAGCACCGTGGGAGGGAACACTGAAGCTTTCTTT. Translating it yields CASTVGGNTEAFF. V and J are TRBV28 and TRBJ1-1; D gene unclear. V lost 7 bases and J lost 1, with 10 bases in between. The germline CDR1 and CDR2 sequences are MDHEN and SYDVKM. The CDR3 covers 13 residues.

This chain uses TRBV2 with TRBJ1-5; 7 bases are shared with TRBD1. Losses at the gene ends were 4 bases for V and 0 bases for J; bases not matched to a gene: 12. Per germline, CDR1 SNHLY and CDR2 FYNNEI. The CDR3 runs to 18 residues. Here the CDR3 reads CASSGEKQGGHSNQPQHF. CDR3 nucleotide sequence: TGTGCCAGCAGTGGTGAGAAGCAGGGGGGACATAGCAATCAGCCCCAGCATTTT.

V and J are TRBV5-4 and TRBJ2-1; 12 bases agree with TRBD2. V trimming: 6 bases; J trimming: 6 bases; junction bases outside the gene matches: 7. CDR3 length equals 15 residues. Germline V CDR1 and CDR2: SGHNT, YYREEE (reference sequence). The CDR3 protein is CASTLSSGGANEQFF. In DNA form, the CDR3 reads TGTGCCAGCACCCTTTCTAGCGGGGGGGCCAATGAGCAGTTCTTC.

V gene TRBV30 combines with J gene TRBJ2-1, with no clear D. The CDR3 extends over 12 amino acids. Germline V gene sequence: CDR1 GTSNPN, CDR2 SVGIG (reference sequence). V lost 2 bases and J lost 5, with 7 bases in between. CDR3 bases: TGTGCCTGGAGTAGCACCAACAATGAGCAGTTCTTC. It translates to CAWSSTNNEQFF.